This T cell receptor beta chain comes out of a study of OX40 agonist ivuxolimab in advanced cancers. In the study overall: The group had a mean age of around 60 years, ranged from about 20 to 79, and was 80% to 90% male.

V lost 0 bases and J 7 bases, leaving 10 bases between the germline ends. Per germline, CDR1 MNHEY and CDR2 SMNVEV (reference sequence). CDR3 size: 15 residues. Using immunoSEQ multiplex PCR, the repertoire was profiled, and TCRdb retains in-frame clones only, with some absent. Of approximately 69,000 clones listed, more than 65% are singletons. Points from the study as a whole: Among the lowest levels of clonal expansion were found in partial responders at 0.1-3.0 mg/kg. In a subset of nonresponders, normalized T-cell clonal expansion was also low.

As regards this clone: Antigen specificity is unknown.

Baseline was the first blood sampling point, followed by cycle 4 day 1 and cycle 7 day 1. The material sequenced was CD4+ or CD8+ T cells sorted from blood, taken in a trial of the OX40 agonist ivuxolimab. V gene TRBV27 combines with J gene TRBJ1-6; D is ambiguous. This TCR came from an adult with an advanced solid tumor such as melanoma, head and neck, liver or kidney cancer. The chain's CDR3 is CASSLSDRGNSPLHF. The CDR3 region has the DNA TGTGCCAGCAGTTTATCAGATCGGGGAAATTCACCCCTCCACTTT.